The next 5 T cell receptor beta chains were all read from a single sample in a study of cytomegalovirus exposure and HLA in healthy donors. The PCR employed 60 Vbeta primers together with 13 Jbeta primers. Profiling relied on immunoSEQ multiplex PCR, and the TCRdb table lists in-frame clones only, not all of them. The table records about 270,000 clones, around 65% of them present only once. The sample was PBMCs. These TCRs come from a female donor in good health and CMV-seronegative.

This chain uses TRBV27 with TRBJ2-1; 8 bases align to TRBD1. This CDR3 comprises 14 residues. Germline V gene sequence: CDR1 MNHEY, CDR2 SMNVEV (reference sequence). V was pared by 8 bases and J by 2 bases, with 5 bases of the junction left unmatched. The CDR3 DNA follows: TGTGCCAGCGGTGACAGGGGACCCTACAATGAGCAGTTCTTC. It codes for CASGDRGPYNEQFF.

The V and J genes are TRBV10-2 and TRBJ1-1; D is undetermined. This CDR3 spans 12 amino acids. CDR1 and CDR2 from the germline V gene are WSHSY and SAAADI. The V and J ends lost 8 bases and 1 base respectively, with 8 bases between them. This CDR3 is CASSSGNTEAFF. CDR3 DNA: TGCGCCAGCTCCTCGGGGAACACTGAAGCTTTCTTT.

The chain employs TRBV7-9 and TRBJ1-1; 10 positions agree with TRBD1. Unmatched junction bases numbered 4, after V lost 4 bases and J lost 2 bases. The CDR3 runs 15 residues. Germline CDR1 SEHNR, CDR2 FQNEAQ (reference sequence). CDR3: CASSWDRGGNTEAFF. The CDR3 DNA sequence: TGTGCCAGCAGCTGGGACAGGGGCGGTAACACTGAAGCTTTCTTT.

This clone turned up a few times. The chain employs TRBV5-4 and TRBJ1-2, with D unresolved. The CDR3 consists of 13 residues. CDR1 is SGHNT and CDR2 is YYREEE in the germline V gene (reference sequence). The V end was cut by 0 bases, the J end by 4 bases, with 7 bases between. The CDR3 protein is CASSLETGYGYTF. Here the CDR3 DNA reads TGTGCCAGCAGCTTGGAAACCGGCTATGGCTACACCTTC.

This chain joins TRBV15 and TRBJ2-1; 11 bases line up with TRBD2. V dropped 1 base and J dropped 2; count of bases not matched to a gene: 1. Germline V gene data show CDR1 as LNHNV and CDR2 as YYDKDF (reference sequence). The CDR3 extends over 16 amino acids. The CDR3 loop is CATSRVLAGAYNEQFF. The CDR3 coding sequence is TGTGCCACCAGCAGAGTACTAGCGGGAGCCTACAATGAGCAGTTCTTC.